This T cell receptor (beta chain) is drawn from a study of T cell repertoires in cytomegalovirus infection. Overall study results and limits: The study found HLA-C-restricted CMV-specific TCR beta clonotypes dominating the ex vivo response.

TCRdb re-called the reads through MiXCR, storing one row per CDR3 protein. The repertoire holds about 600,000 distinct CDR3 sequences, 24% seen once, with 6.5% to 10% in the top ten. Worth noting for this clonotype: The antigen is not known.

This sequence originates from a human donor in good health (CMV status not recorded). Some clones in this sample may be carry-over from other donors' samples. The specimen sequenced was CD8+ T cells from PBMCs.

CDR3 nucleotide sequence: TGTGCCAGCTTGAGGGCCACTGAAGCTTTCTTT. Translating gives CASLRATEAFF. The chain uses TRBV2 and TRBJ1-1; no definite D call. V was clipped by 8 bases and J by 4 bases, with 8 bases between them. CDR3 length equals 11 residues. Germline values: CDR1 SNHLY, CDR2 FYNNEI.